The clone carrying this TCR beta chain was found once. The antigen is unknown. Only in-frame clones appear in the TCRdb table, and some are missing; sequencing was by immunoSEQ multiplex PCR. Of about 2 million clones detected, roughly 94% appear once; the ten largest clones hold 1% to 1.3%. These data come from a study of shared clonotypes between healthy human individuals. Across the study: Aged 18 to 49, the donors were a couple of women and three men.

Study-level findings and limits: Naive subsets tended to show greater estimated richness than memory subsets.

As defined, naive CD8 cells were CD45RO-negative and positively selected for CCR7, with terminally differentiated effector memory CD45RA+ cells excluded. Per germline, CDR1 MNHEY and CDR2 SMNVEV (reference sequence). Trimming removed 8 bases from V and 3 bases from J; junction bases left unmatched: 7. This CDR3 has 15 amino acids. The sequence was obtained from a man between 18 and 35 years old in good health. The chain combines TRBV27 with TRBJ2-1; 10 bases map to TRBD2. Sequencing was carried out using naive CD8+ T cells sorted from blood. In DNA form, the CDR3 reads TGTGCCAGCCGAGCGGGGGGGTTAAGCTACAATGAGCAGTTCTTC. Amino acids: CASRAGGLSYNEQFF.